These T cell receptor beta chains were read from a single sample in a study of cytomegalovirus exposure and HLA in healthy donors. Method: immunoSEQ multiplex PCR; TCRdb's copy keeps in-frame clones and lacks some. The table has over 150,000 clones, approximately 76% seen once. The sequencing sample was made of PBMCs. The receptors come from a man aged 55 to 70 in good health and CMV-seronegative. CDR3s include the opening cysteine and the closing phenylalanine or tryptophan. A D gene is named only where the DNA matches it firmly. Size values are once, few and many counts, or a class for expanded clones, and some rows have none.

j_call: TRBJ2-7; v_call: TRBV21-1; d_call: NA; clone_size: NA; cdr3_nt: TGTGCCAAAGTCCCCGCCGACAGGGGGCTTTACGAGCAGTACTTC; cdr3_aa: CAKVPADRGLYEQYF
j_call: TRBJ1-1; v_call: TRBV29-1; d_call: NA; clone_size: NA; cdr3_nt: TGCAGCGTTTACAGGGACCTGAACACTGAAGCTTTCTTT; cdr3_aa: CSVYRDLNTEAFF
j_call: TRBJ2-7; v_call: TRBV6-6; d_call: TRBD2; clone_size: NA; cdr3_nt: TGTGCCAGCAGGACGTCCGGGACTACTACAGCAGGGCAGTACTTC; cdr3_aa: CASRTSGTTTAGQYF
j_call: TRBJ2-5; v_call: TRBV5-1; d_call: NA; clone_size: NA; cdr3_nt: TGCGCCAGCAGCTTGATAAGGGGGTCCCAAGAGACCCAGTACTTC; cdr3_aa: CASSLIRGSQETQYF
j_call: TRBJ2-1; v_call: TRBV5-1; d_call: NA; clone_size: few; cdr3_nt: TGCGCCAGCAGCTTGCTCCGGGAGTCCCAGAGCTCCTACAATGAGCAGTTCTTC; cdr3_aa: CASSLLRESQSSYNEQFF
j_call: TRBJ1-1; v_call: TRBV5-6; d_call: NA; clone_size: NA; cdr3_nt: TGTGCCAGCAGCTCTGTACAGGGTTTCACTGAAGCTTTCTTT; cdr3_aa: CASSSVQGFTEAFF
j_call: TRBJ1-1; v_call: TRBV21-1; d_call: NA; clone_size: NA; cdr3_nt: TGTGCCAGCAGCTACATGGGGGGGGGTATGAACACTGAAGCTTTCTTT; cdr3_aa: CASSYMGGGMNTEAFF
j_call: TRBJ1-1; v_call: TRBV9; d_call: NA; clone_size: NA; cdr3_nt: TGTGCCAGCAGCGCGAGGGTGAACACTGAAGCTTTCTTT; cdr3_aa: CASSARVNTEAFF
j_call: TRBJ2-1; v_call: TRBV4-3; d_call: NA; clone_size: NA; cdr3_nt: TGCGCCAGCAGCCAACCTCCGGGCAATGAGCAGTTCTTC; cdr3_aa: CASSQPPGNEQFF
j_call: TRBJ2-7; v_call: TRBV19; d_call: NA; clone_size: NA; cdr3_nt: TGTGCCAGTAGTCCAGGCCTCTCCTACGAGCAGTACTTC; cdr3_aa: CASSPGLSYEQYF
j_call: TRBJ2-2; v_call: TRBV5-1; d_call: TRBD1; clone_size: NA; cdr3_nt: TGCGCCAGCAGCTTGGAGGGGGCGCACACCGGGGAGCTGTTTTTT; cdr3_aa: CASSLEGAHTGELFF
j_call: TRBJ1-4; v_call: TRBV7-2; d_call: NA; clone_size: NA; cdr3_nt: TGTGCCAGCAGCTTTCAGGGTTCAAATGAAAAACTGTTTTTT; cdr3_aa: CASSFQGSNEKLFF
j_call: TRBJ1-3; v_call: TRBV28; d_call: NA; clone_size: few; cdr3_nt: TGTGCCAGCAGTTTTCCCCGACAGTCCAATGCCAACACCATATATTTT; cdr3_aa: CASSFPRQSNANTIYF
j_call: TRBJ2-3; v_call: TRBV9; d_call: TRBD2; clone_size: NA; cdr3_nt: TGTGCCAGCAGCCCGGGACTAGCGGGCACAGATACGCAGTATTTT; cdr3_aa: CASSPGLAGTDTQYF
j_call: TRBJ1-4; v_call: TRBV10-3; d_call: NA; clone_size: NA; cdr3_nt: TGTGCCACCGCCCAGGATAATGAAAAACTGTTTTTT; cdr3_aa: CATAQDNEKLFF
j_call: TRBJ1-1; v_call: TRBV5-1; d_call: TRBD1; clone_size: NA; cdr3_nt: TGCGCCAGCAGCTTTGGACAGGGAAACACTGAAGCTTTCTTT; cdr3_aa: CASSFGQGNTEAFF
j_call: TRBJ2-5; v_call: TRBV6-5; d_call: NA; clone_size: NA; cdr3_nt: TGTGCCAGCAGTTACTCCGGGGAGGAGACCCAGTACTTC; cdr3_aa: CASSYSGEETQYF
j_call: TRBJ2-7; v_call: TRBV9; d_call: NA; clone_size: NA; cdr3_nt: TGTGCCAGCAGCGTAGCGTGGGGCCCCTACGAGCAGTACTTC; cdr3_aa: CASSVAWGPYEQYF
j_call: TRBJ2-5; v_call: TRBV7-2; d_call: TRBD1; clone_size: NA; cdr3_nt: TGTGCCAGCAGCTTAGCGGACAGGGGGCGTCAAGAGACCCAGTACTTC; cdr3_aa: CASSLADRGRQETQYF
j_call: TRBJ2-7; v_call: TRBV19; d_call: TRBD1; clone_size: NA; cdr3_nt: TGTGCCAGTAGTATTGGGACAGGGAAGCCCGAGCAGTACTTC; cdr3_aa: CASSIGTGKPEQYF
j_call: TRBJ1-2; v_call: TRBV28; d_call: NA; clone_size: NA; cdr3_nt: TGTGCCAGCAGTTCCACCCTCGGGGGGCAAAATGGCTACACCTTC; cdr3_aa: CASSSTLGGQNGYTF
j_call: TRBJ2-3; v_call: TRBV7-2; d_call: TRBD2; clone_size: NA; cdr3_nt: TGTGCCAGCAGCTCCCGATCAGCGGGAGGGGGTCCAGATACGCAGTATTTT; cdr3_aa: CASSSRSAGGGPDTQYF
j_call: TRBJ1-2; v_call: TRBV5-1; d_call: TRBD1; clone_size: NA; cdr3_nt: TGCGCCAGCAGCTTTGACACAGGGGACATCTATGGCTACACCTTC; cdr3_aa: CASSFDTGDIYGYTF
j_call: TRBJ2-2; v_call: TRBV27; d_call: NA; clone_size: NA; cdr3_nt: TGTGCCAGCAGTTTCCCTTACACCGGGGAGCTGTTTTTT; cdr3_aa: CASSFPYTGELFF
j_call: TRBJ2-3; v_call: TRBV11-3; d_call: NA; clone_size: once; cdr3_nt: TGTGCCAGCAGCTTAGGAACGACAGGCACTGGCACAGATACGCAGTATTTT; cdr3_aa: CASSLGTTGTGTDTQYF
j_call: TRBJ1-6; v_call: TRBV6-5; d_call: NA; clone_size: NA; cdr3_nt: TGTGCCAGCAGTTATCGGCAGGGAGGCACACCCCTCCACTTT; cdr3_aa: CASSYRQGGTPLHF
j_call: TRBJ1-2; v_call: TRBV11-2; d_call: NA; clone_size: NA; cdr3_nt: TGTGCCAGCACTAAGTGGGGGGGCCGGGGCTACACCTTC; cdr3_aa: CASTKWGGRGYTF
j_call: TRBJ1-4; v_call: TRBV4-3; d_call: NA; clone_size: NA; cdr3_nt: TGCGCCAGCAGCCAGCAGGGCGTAACTAATGAAAAACTGTTTTTT; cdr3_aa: CASSQQGVTNEKLFF
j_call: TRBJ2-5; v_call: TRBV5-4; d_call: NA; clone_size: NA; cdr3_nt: TGTGCCAGCAGCTTTAACAGGGAAGAGACCCAGTACTTC; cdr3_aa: CASSFNREETQYF
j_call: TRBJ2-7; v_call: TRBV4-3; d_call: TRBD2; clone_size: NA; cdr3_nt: TGCGCCAGCAGCCCGGGACTACCTACCTACGAGCAGTACTTC; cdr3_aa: CASSPGLPTYEQYF
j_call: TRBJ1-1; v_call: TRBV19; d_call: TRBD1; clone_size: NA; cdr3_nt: TGTGCCAGTACGCAGGGGGCCGGTGAAGCTTTCTTT; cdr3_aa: CASTQGAGEAFF
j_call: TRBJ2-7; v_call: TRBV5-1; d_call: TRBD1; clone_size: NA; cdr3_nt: TGCGCCAGCAGCTTGTTGGTCCCACAGGGGAATACCGAGCAGTACTTC; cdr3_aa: CASSLLVPQGNTEQYF
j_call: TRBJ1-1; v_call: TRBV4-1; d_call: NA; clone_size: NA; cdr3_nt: TGCGCCAGCAGCCAACCATACACTGAAGCTTTCTTT; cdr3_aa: CASSQPYTEAFF
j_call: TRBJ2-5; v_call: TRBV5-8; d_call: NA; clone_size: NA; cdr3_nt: TGTGCCAGCAGCTTGGACGGGGGGCGAAAGACCCAGTACTTC; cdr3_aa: CASSLDGGRKTQYF
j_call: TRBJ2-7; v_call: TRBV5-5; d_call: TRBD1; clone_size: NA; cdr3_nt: TGTGCCAGCAGGTTCTCAGGGGGCGCCGGCTCCTACGAGCAGTACTTC; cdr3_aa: CASRFSGGAGSYEQYF
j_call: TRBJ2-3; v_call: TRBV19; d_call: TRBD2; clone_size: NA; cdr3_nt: TGTGCCAGTAGTATGCCCCCGGCTAGCGGAAGGAACACAGATACGCAGTATTTT; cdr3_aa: CASSMPPASGRNTDTQYF
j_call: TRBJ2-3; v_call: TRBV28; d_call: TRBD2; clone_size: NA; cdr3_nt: TGTGCCAGCAGTTTAACTAGCGGGGGCCCCCCCCCTACGCAGTATTTT; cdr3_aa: CASSLTSGGPPPTQYF
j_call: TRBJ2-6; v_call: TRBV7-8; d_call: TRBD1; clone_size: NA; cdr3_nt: TGTGCCAGCCGGGACAGGGGTTACTCTGGGGCCAACGTCCTGACTTTC; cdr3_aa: CASRDRGYSGANVLTF
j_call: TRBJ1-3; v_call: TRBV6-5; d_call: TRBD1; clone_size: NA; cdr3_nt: TGTGCCAGCTTTAACAGGGGGGATGGAAACACCATATATTTT; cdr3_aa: CASFNRGDGNTIYF
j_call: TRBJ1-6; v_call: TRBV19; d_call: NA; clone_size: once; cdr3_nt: TGTGCCAGTAGTAGGCAGGGGCCGGTTTCACCCCTCCACTTT; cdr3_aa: CASSRQGPVSPLHF
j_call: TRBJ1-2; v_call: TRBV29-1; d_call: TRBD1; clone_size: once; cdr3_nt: TGCAGCGAGTCAGGGGGCGACTATGGCTACACCTTC; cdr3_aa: CSESGGDYGYTF